These T cell receptor beta chains were read from a single sample in a study of tumor and adjacent non-tumor tissue in lung cancer. TCRdb itself ran the multiplex PCR reads through MiXCR, one entry per CDR3 protein. This table has 110,000 or so distinct CDR3 sequences, approximately 71% appearing once. The material sequenced was lung tumor tissue. Every receptor here comes from an older woman with non-small cell lung cancer. CDR3s include the opening cysteine and the closing phenylalanine or tryptophan. The order of the fields is D gene, J gene, V gene, clone size, CDR3 protein, CDR3 DNA. D genes are given only for firm matches. Rows give clone size only sometimes, using once, few, many, or a class for an expanded clone.

D gene: TRBD2
J gene: TRBJ2-1
V gene: TRBV11-2
clone size: -
CDR3 protein: CARSFDRASGGVEQFF
CDR3 DNA: TGTGCCAGAAGCTTTGATCGAGCTAGCGGGGGAGTTGAGCAGTTCTTC

D gene: -
J gene: TRBJ2-2
V gene: TRBV30
clone size: -
CDR3 protein: CAWSLGDGELFF
CDR3 DNA: TGTGCCTGGAGCCTCGGCGACGGGGAGCTGTTTTTT

D gene: TRBD1
J gene: TRBJ1-4
V gene: TRBV5-1
clone size: once
CDR3 protein: CASSRLVGQGNEKLFF
CDR3 DNA: TGCGCCAGCAGCCGTTTGGTGGGACAGGGCAATGAAAAACTGTTTTTT

D gene: TRBD1
J gene: TRBJ1-2
V gene: TRBV11-2
clone size: -
CDR3 protein: CASSPRDRVYYGYSF
CDR3 DNA: TGTGCCAGCAGCCCCCGGGACAGGGTGTACTATGGCTACAGCTTC

D gene: TRBD1
J gene: TRBJ1-2
V gene: TRBV4-3
clone size: -
CDR3 protein: CAISQEWDRIGYGYTF
CDR3 DNA: TGCGCCATCAGTCAAGAATGGGACAGGATAGGCTATGGCTACACCTTC

D gene: -
J gene: TRBJ2-3
V gene: TRBV28
clone size: -
CDR3 protein: CASSSRHTTDTQYF
CDR3 DNA: TGTGCCTCGTCATCTAGGCATACCACAGATACGCAGTATTTT

D gene: -
J gene: TRBJ1-6
V gene: TRBV12-3/TRBV12-4
clone size: -
CDR3 protein: CASSLALSREHSPLHF
CDR3 DNA: TGTGCCAGCAGTTTAGCGCTGAGTAGGGAACATTCACCCCTCCACTTT

D gene: -
J gene: TRBJ2-6
V gene: TRBV12-3/TRBV12-4
clone size: -
CDR3 protein: CASSRQGQRNFGANVLTF
CDR3 DNA: TGTGCCAGTAGTCGCCAAGGACAGAGAAATTTTGGGGCCAACGTCCTGACTTTC

D gene: -
J gene: TRBJ1-5
V gene: TRBV7-8
clone size: -
CDR3 protein: CASILVAGNQPQHF
CDR3 DNA: TGTGCCAGCATCTTAGTAGCAGGGAATCAGCCCCAGCATTTT

D gene: -
J gene: TRBJ1-1
V gene: TRBV5-1
clone size: -
CDR3 protein: CADSLSETGSGTEAFF
CDR3 DNA: TGCGCCGACAGCTTGTCAGAAACAGGATCGGGCACTGAAGCTTTCTTC

D gene: TRBD1
J gene: TRBJ2-4
V gene: TRBV12-3/TRBV12-4
clone size: -
CDR3 protein: CASNPTGSKNIQYF
CDR3 DNA: TGTGCCAGCAACCCGACAGGGTCCAAAAATATTCAGTACTTC

D gene: TRBD2
J gene: TRBJ2-1
V gene: TRBV11-2
clone size: -
CDR3 protein: CAISPSGGSSYNEQFF
CDR3 DNA: TGTGCCATTAGCCCTAGCGGGGGGAGCTCCTACAATGAGCAGTTCTTC

D gene: -
J gene: TRBJ1-1
V gene: TRBV11-1
clone size: -
CDR3 protein: CASSSATELNTEAFF
CDR3 DNA: TGTGCCAGCAGTTCCGCGACAGAACTGAACACTGAAGCTTTCTTT

D gene: -
J gene: TRBJ2-7
V gene: TRBV5-6
clone size: -
CDR3 protein: CASSIVAEDDEQYF
CDR3 DNA: TGTGCCAGCAGCATTGTTGCGGAGGACGACGAGCAGTACTTC

D gene: -
J gene: TRBJ1-2
V gene: TRBV11-1
clone size: -
CDR3 protein: CATSSRGPFYGYTF
CDR3 DNA: TGTGCAACCAGCTCACGGGGCCCGTTCTATGGCTACACCTTC

D gene: -
J gene: TRBJ2-5
V gene: TRBV11-2
clone size: -
CDR3 protein: CASSLAARAWVQTRYF
CDR3 DNA: TGTGCCAGCAGCTTAGCCGCGCGGGCATGGGTACAGACCCGGTACTTC

D gene: TRBD2
J gene: TRBJ2-1
V gene: TRBV29-1
clone size: few
CDR3 protein: CSVPRGGRSGEQFF
CDR3 DNA: TGCAGCGTCCCCCGGGGCGGGAGGTCAGGGGAGCAGTTCTTC

D gene: -
J gene: TRBJ2-5
V gene: TRBV4-3
clone size: -
CDR3 protein: CASSRQRDSQGTQYF
CDR3 DNA: TGCGCCAGCAGCCGACAACGGGACTCACAAGGAACCCAGTACTTC

D gene: -
J gene: TRBJ1-2
V gene: TRBV6-5
clone size: -
CDR3 protein: CASSPGSHYGYTF
CDR3 DNA: TGTGCTAGCAGTCCTGGGAGTCACTATGGCTACACCTTC

D gene: TRBD2
J gene: TRBJ2-1
V gene: TRBV12-3/TRBV12-4
clone size: many
CDR3 protein: CASSRTSFFNEQFF
CDR3 DNA: TGTGCCAGCAGCCGGACTAGCTTCTTCAATGAGCAGTTCTTC

D gene: TRBD2
J gene: TRBJ2-3
V gene: TRBV7-8
clone size: -
CDR3 protein: CASSLRGTSGRWPDTQYF
CDR3 DNA: TGTGCCAGCAGCCTCAGAGGGACTAGCGGGAGATGGCCAGATACGCAGTATTTT

D gene: -
J gene: TRBJ2-2
V gene: TRBV11-2
clone size: medium-sized
CDR3 protein: CASRRVGGTGELFF
CDR3 DNA: TGTGCCAGCAGGAGAGTAGGGGGCACCGGGGAGCTGTTTTTT

D gene: TRBD1
J gene: TRBJ1-2
V gene: TRBV20-1
clone size: once
CDR3 protein: CSASLDRGRSYGYTF
CDR3 DNA: TGCAGTGCTAGTTTGGACAGGGGGCGCAGTTATGGCTACACCTTC

D gene: -
J gene: TRBJ2-2
V gene: TRBV11-2
clone size: -
CDR3 protein: CDSSPRRARELFF
CDR3 DNA: TGTGACAGCAGCCCTCGGAGGGCCAGGGAGCTGTTTTTT

D gene: -
J gene: TRBJ2-5
V gene: TRBV4-1
clone size: -
CDR3 protein: CASSQDVGPQETHYF
CDR3 DNA: TGCGCAAGCAGCCAAGATGTGGGGCCCCAAGAGACCCACTATTTC

D gene: -
J gene: TRBJ1-1
V gene: TRBV10-1
clone size: -
CDR3 protein: CVITAEVGTEAFF
CDR3 DNA: TGCGTCATCACGGCCGAAGTGGGAACTGAAGCTTTCTTT

D gene: -
J gene: TRBJ1-1
V gene: TRBV6-5
clone size: -
CDR3 protein: CVSSLGVGARKAFF
CDR3 DNA: TGTGTTAGCAGTTTAGGGGTAGGAGCAAGAAAAGCTTTCTTT

D gene: TRBD2
J gene: TRBJ2-7
V gene: TRBV11-2
clone size: -
CDR3 protein: CASNLVLAGPPYEQYF
CDR3 DNA: TGTGCCAGCAACTTAGTATTAGCGGGGCCCCCCTACGAGCAGTACTTC

D gene: -
J gene: TRBJ1-1
V gene: TRBV6-5
clone size: -
CDR3 protein: CASSYQIGLRTFF
CDR3 DNA: TGTGCCAGCAGCTACCAAATAGGGCTCCGAACTTTCTTT

D gene: TRBD2
J gene: TRBJ2-1
V gene: TRBV4-1
clone size: -
CDR3 protein: CVSSSTGLAGTRFF
CDR3 DNA: TGCGTCAGCAGCTCTACTGGGCTAGCGGGGACCAGGTTCTTC

D gene: TRBD1
J gene: TRBJ1-6
V gene: TRBV28
clone size: few
CDR3 protein: CASSLGAGGAGINSPLHF
CDR3 DNA: TGTGCCAGCAGTTTAGGAGCAGGGGGCGCGGGAATTAATTCACCCCTCCACTTT

D gene: -
J gene: TRBJ2-2
V gene: TRBV28
clone size: -
CDR3 protein: CASSSRQLPSGELFF
CDR3 DNA: TGTGCCAGCAGCTCCCGACAACTCCCGTCCGGGGAGCTGTTTTTT

D gene: -
J gene: TRBJ2-7
V gene: TRBV6-5
clone size: many
CDR3 protein: CAGFNSSDPYEQYF
CDR3 DNA: TGTGCCGGCTTCAATTCTTCAGATCCCTACGAGCAGTACTTC

D gene: -
J gene: TRBJ1-2
V gene: TRBV7-9
clone size: -
CDR3 protein: CASSIQRGSPYGYTF
CDR3 DNA: TGTGCCAGCAGCATACAAAGAGGGTCACCCTATGGCTACACCTTC

D gene: -
J gene: TRBJ1-1
V gene: TRBV6-6
clone size: once
CDR3 protein: CVNSVGQSMNTEAFF
CDR3 DNA: TGTGTCAACAGTGTAGGACAGAGTATGAACACTGAAGCTTTCTTT

D gene: -
J gene: TRBJ1-1
V gene: TRBV4-3
clone size: -
CDR3 protein: CASSKGAAVEDTEAFF
CDR3 DNA: TGCGCCAGCAGCAAAGGGGCGGCGGTGGAGGACACTGAAGCTTTCTTT

D gene: TRBD1
J gene: TRBJ1-1
V gene: TRBV7-8
clone size: few
CDR3 protein: CASSSGQEGAEAFF
CDR3 DNA: TGTGCCAGCAGCTCGGGACAGGAAGGAGCTGAAGCTTTCTTT

D gene: TRBD2
J gene: TRBJ2-7
V gene: TRBV28
clone size: -
CDR3 protein: CASTGGGRGEQYF
CDR3 DNA: TGTGCCAGCACCGGCGGGGGAAGAGGAGAGCAGTACTTC

D gene: -
J gene: TRBJ2-1
V gene: TRBV12-3/TRBV12-4
clone size: many
CDR3 protein: CASDMGLADNEQFF
CDR3 DNA: TGTGCCAGCGATATGGGGCTAGCCGACAATGAGCAGTTCTTC

D gene: -
J gene: TRBJ1-1
V gene: TRBV11-2
clone size: medium-sized
CDR3 protein: CASSPRGVGDTEAFF
CDR3 DNA: TGTGCCAGCAGCCCCCGGGGGGTTGGTGACACTGAAGCTTTCTTT

D gene: -
J gene: TRBJ2-2
V gene: TRBV5-1
clone size: -
CDR3 protein: CASSSGGVNTGQLFF
CDR3 DNA: TGCGCCAGCAGCTCCGGCGGGGTGAACACCGGGCAGCTGTTTTTT

D gene: -
J gene: TRBJ2-1
V gene: TRBV11-1
clone size: -
CDR3 protein: CASSLDGNSDEQFF
CDR3 DNA: TGTGCCAGCAGCTTGGATGGGAACAGCGATGAGCAGTTCTTC

D gene: -
J gene: TRBJ1-6
V gene: TRBV4-3
clone size: -
CDR3 protein: CASSLQAANSPIHF
CDR3 DNA: TGCGCCAGCAGCCTTCAAGCCGCTAATTCACCCATCCACTTT

D gene: -
J gene: TRBJ2-3
V gene: TRBV11-2
clone size: -
CDR3 protein: CASSLVARVADTQFF
CDR3 DNA: TGTGCCAGCAGCTTAGTCGCCCGGGTCGCAGATACACAGTTTTTT

D gene: -
J gene: TRBJ2-1
V gene: TRBV20-1
clone size: -
CDR3 protein: CSARREQYNVQFF
CDR3 DNA: TGCAGTGCTAGAAGGGAACAATATAATGTGCAGTTCTTC

D gene: -
J gene: TRBJ2-5
V gene: TRBV20-1
clone size: -
CDR3 protein: CTLTHGALETQYF
CDR3 DNA: TGCACCCTCACACATGGGGCGTTGGAGACCCAGTACTTC

D gene: -
J gene: TRBJ1-6
V gene: TRBV11-2
clone size: -
CDR3 protein: CASSLLNSTLHF
CDR3 DNA: TGTGCCAGCAGCTTACTTAATTCAACCCTCCACTTT

D gene: TRBD1
J gene: TRBJ1-4
V gene: TRBV6-5
clone size: -
CDR3 protein: CAVRQGDRESEKLFF
CDR3 DNA: TGTGCCGTCAGGCAGGGGGACAGGGAGTCGGAAAAACTGTTTTTT

D gene: -
J gene: TRBJ1-4
V gene: TRBV12-3/TRBV12-4
clone size: many
CDR3 protein: CASTEDKLATNEKLFF
CDR3 DNA: TGTGCCAGCACTGAGGACAAGCTCGCAACTAATGAAAAACTGTTTTTT

D gene: -
J gene: TRBJ1-2
V gene: TRBV28
clone size: -
CDR3 protein: CTSSGWGVYGYTF
CDR3 DNA: TGTACCAGCAGTGGGTGGGGGGTCTATGGCTACACCTTC

D gene: -
J gene: TRBJ2-4
V gene: TRBV6-2/TRBV6-3
clone size: once
CDR3 protein: CASSYALSGIAKNEQYF
CDR3 DNA: TGTGCCAGCAGTTACGCATTGTCAGGGATCGCCAAAAACGAACAGTACTTC

D gene: -
J gene: TRBJ1-5
V gene: TRBV20-1
clone size: -
CDR3 protein: CSAQPQHF
CDR3 DNA: TGCAGTGCTCAGCCCCAGCATTTT

D gene: -
J gene: TRBJ1-5
V gene: TRBV18
clone size: -
CDR3 protein: CASSPPPVPGQPQQF
CDR3 DNA: TGTGCCAGCTCACCACCCCCAGTCCCAGGACAGCCCCAGCAATTT

D gene: -
J gene: TRBJ2-2
V gene: TRBV6-2/TRBV6-3
clone size: -
CDR3 protein: CVSSPDSPRANTGELFF
CDR3 DNA: TGTGTCAGCAGCCCAGACTCCCCGAGGGCGAACACCGGGGAGCTGTTTTTT